These 32 T cell receptor beta chains were sequenced from one sample in a study of T cell responses to AZD1222 COVID-19 vaccine. Clones were read by immunoSEQ multiplex PCR, and TCRdb kept only the in-frame ones, dropping some. The listing records 150,000 or so clones. The sequencing input was peripheral blood. These receptors originate from an adult in good health.

V gene TRBV6-6 combines with J gene TRBJ2-7, with TRBD1 matching over 10 bases. CDR3 size: 16 residues. CDR1 MNHNY and CDR2 SVGAGI come from the germline V gene (reference sequence). V was clipped by 7 bases and J by 3 bases; unmatched bases: 12. CDR3 sequence: CASTTGTGVTGYEQYF. The CDR3 nucleotides are TGTGCCAGCACCACCGGGACAGGGGTTACGGGCTACGAGCAGTACTTC.

Comment on this clone: This sample includes further DNA sequences coding for the same CDR3. The chain uses TRBV6-5 and TRBJ2-7; 8 nucleotides line up with TRBD1. Germline assignment: CDR1 MNHEY and CDR2 SVGAGI. The J segment lost 0 bases and the V segment lost 2 bases, leaving 0 bases of the junction unmatched. The CDR3 has 14 amino acids. The CDR3 nucleotides read TGTGCCAGCAGTTACGGACAGGGCTCCTACGAGCAGTACTTC. It specifies CASSYGQGSYEQYF.

The chain recombines TRBV5-1 with TRBJ1-2; the D gene is possibly TRBD1 (6 bases). CDR3 length: 15 residues. Deletions cut 3 bases from V and 4 bases from J, with 16 bases between. Per germline, CDR1 SGHRS and CDR2 YFSETQ. Here the CDR3 DNA reads TGCGCCAGCAGCTCCCTCCAGGGGCGCGCCTATGGCTACACCTTC. The encoded protein is CASSSLQGRAYGYTF.

The rearrangement joins TRBV19 to TRBJ1-1, with TRBD1 as a possible D gene (6 bases). The CDR3 consists of 15 residues. The ends were cut back, 9 bases at V and 0 bases at J, with 17 bases in the middle. Germline V gene data show CDR1 as LNHDA and CDR2 as SQIVND (reference sequence). CDR3 sequence: CARRAGDLMNTEAFF. CDR3 nucleotide sequence: TGTGCCAGGAGGGCAGGGGACCTCATGAACACTGAAGCTTTCTTT.

J is TRBJ1-3 and V is TRBV6-1, with no clear D. Trimming pared 3 bases from V and 0 bases from J, leaving 18 bases between. CDR3 size: 18 residues. The V gene's germline CDR1 is MNHNS and CDR2 SASEGT. The CDR3, as DNA: TGTGCCAGCAGTGACAGCGGCATCAGCGACTACTCTGGAAACACCATATATTTT. Amino acids: CASSDSGISDYSGNTIYF.

The genes are TRBV7-8 and TRBJ2-7; D possibly matches TRBD1 or TRBD2 (5 bases each). The CDR3 totals 16 residues. Trimming removed 1 base at V and 0 bases at J, with 13 bases between. The V gene's germline CDR1 is SGHVS and CDR2 FQNEAQ. CDR3 amino acids: CASSLGPSGGSYEQYF. The CDR3 DNA sequence: TGTGCCAGCAGCTTAGGGCCCTCTGGGGGCTCCTACGAGCAGTACTTC.

V is TRBV7-8 and J is TRBJ2-3; D is unclear. Between the trimmed V and J ends, which lost 0 bases and 2 bases, there was a span of 6 bases. Germline values: CDR1 SGHVS, CDR2 FQNEAQ. This CDR3 comprises 14 residues. CDR3 in DNA: TGTGCCAGCAGCTTAGCGCTAGTCACAGATACGCAGTATTTT. This encodes CASSLALVTDTQYF.

The rearrangement links TRBV30 to TRBJ1-2; D possibly corresponds to TRBD1 (5 bases). Trimming removed 5 bases from V and 7 bases from J, with 8 bases in between. Germline CDR1 GTSNPN, CDR2 SVGIG (reference sequence). The CDR3 totals 10 residues. Written as DNA, the CDR3 is TGTGCCTGGGCAGGGAGTGGCTACACCTTC. It is translated as CAWAGSGYTF.

The J gene is TRBJ2-7, the V gene TRBV29-1; D tentatively fits TRBD1 or TRBD2 (5 bases each). V gave up 0 bases and J gave up 4 bases, with 13 bases separating them. This CDR3 is 14 amino acids long. Germline assignment: CDR1 SQVTM and CDR2 ANQGSEA. CDR3 residues: CSVEDTGTRYEQYF. The CDR3 DNA follows: TGCAGCGTTGAAGATACCGGGACCAGATACGAGCAGTACTTC.

This sequence joins TRBV15 and TRBJ1-1; perhaps TRBD1 as D (5 bases). With 0 bases removed from V and 7 bases from J, the gap between germline ends came to 9 bases. The CDR3 extends over 13 amino acids. Germline V CDR1 and CDR2: LNHNV, YYDKDF (reference sequence). CDR3 in DNA: TGTGCCACCAGCAGAGATTGGGGGGGTGAAGCTTTCTTT. It codes for CATSRDWGGEAFF.

The chain carries TRBV19 and TRBJ1-1; D is uncertain. V gave up 7 bases and J gave up 1 base, with 10 bases separating them. Germline CDR1 LNHDA, CDR2 SQIVND (reference sequence). The CDR3 is 13 residues long. The CDR3 bases are TGTGCCAGTATCCCCGGTAGGAACACTGAAGCTTTCTTT. Its translation: CASIPGRNTEAFF.

This chain joins TRBV9 and TRBJ1-4; no definite D call. The length of the CDR3 is 14 residues. Deletions cut 3 bases from V and 0 bases from J, with 6 bases between. The germline V gene has CDR1 SGDLS and CDR2 YYNGEE. Written as DNA, the CDR3 is TGTGCCAGCAGCGGAGGGTCAACTAATGAAAAACTGTTTTTT. Translation: CASSGGSTNEKLFF.

V usage is TRBV18 and J usage is TRBJ1-2; 7 nucleotides align to TRBD1. After removal of 5 bases from V and 2 bases from J, the junction contained 5 bases not matched to a gene. The CDR3 totals 14 residues. CDR1 KGHSH and CDR2 LQKENI come from the germline V gene. CDR3 nucleotide sequence: TGTGCCAGCTCATCGACAGGGCCCAACTATGGCTACACCTTC. This encodes CASSSTGPNYGYTF.

This chain joins TRBV2 and TRBJ1-1; D gene ambiguous. The CDR3 runs 14 residues. Per germline, CDR1 SNHLY and CDR2 FYNNEI. Between the trimmed V and J ends, which lost 4 bases and 1 base, there was a span of 10 bases. The CDR3 protein is CASSVRGQNTEAFF. CDR3 coding DNA: TGTGCCAGCAGTGTTCGGGGTCAGAACACTGAAGCTTTCTTT.

V is TRBV2 and J is TRBJ2-3; possible D gene TRBD2, 6 bases. The germline gives CDR1 SNHLY, CDR2 FYNNEI. This CDR3 contains 15 residues. V lost 4 bases to trimming and J lost 3 bases, with 14 bases between them. The CDR3 bases are TGTGCCAGCAGTGCGACTAGTCGTGAGACAGATACGCAGTATTTT. Amino acid sequence: CASSATSRETDTQYF.

The CDR3 nucleotides read TGCGCCAGCAGCCAGGGGCTAGCGGGGGAACGATTCTCCTACGAGCAGTACTTC. Translation: CASSQGLAGERFSYEQYF. The chain employs TRBV4-3 and TRBJ2-7; TRBD2 aligns across 10 bases. Germline-derived CDR1 and CDR2 are LGHNA and YSLEER. The CDR3 extends over 18 amino acids. The V gene end was trimmed by 3 bases and the J gene end by 0 bases; junction bases not matched to a gene: 11.

This chain uses TRBV6-1 with TRBJ1-6; D gene unclear. The V end was cut by 1 base, the J end by 10 bases, with 11 bases between. The length of the CDR3 is 14 residues. Germline V gene lookup returns CDR1 MNHNS and CDR2 SASEGT. The CDR3 DNA sequence: TGTGCCAGCAGTGAAGTGGTGAGGGAATCACCCCTCCACTTT. Its protein product is CASSEVVRESPLHF.

This rearrangement joins TRBV6-5 to TRBJ2-6, with no clear D. The germline V gene has CDR1 MNHEY and CDR2 SVGAGI. CDR3 length: 14 residues. V gave up 6 bases and J gave up 0 bases, with 6 bases separating them. The CDR3 DNA reads TGTGCCAGCAGGGGGAACTCTGGGGCCAACGTCCTGACTTTC. This gives the protein CASRGNSGANVLTF.

This chain uses TRBV5-4 with TRBJ2-1; TRBD1 is a possible D gene (5 bases). Germline lookup yields CDR1 SGHNT and CDR2 YYREEE (reference sequence). V gave up 0 bases and J gave up 14 bases, with 12 bases separating them. There are 12 residues in the CDR3. For the CDR3, the DNA is TGTGCCAGCAGCTTGGGGGGCCGTCAGAAGTTCTTC. This codes for CASSLGGRQKFF. Based on the CDR3 plus reference TRBV5-4 and TRBJ2-1, the full variable domain is ETGVTQSPTHLIKTRGQQVTLRCSSQSGHNTVSWYQQALGQGPQFIFQYYREEENGRGNFPPRFSGLQFPNYSSELNVNALELDDSALYLCASSLGGRQKFFGPGTRLTVL.

The gene calls are TRBV9 and TRBJ1-2; D is perhaps TRBD1 (5 bases). With 0 bases removed from V and 6 bases from J, the gap between germline ends came to 15 bases. Germline CDR1 SGDLS, CDR2 YYNGEE. The CDR3 totals 15 residues. DNA of the CDR3: TGTGCCAGCAGCGTAGCCCTGGGGCGAGGGGATGGCTACACCTTC. Protein sequence: CASSVALGRGDGYTF.

The chain has TRBV6-5 and TRBJ2-6; D ambiguous. CDR3 length: 13 residues. Germline values: CDR1 MNHEY, CDR2 SVGAGI. Trimming took 6 bases from V and 0 from J, leaving 3 bases between them. The CDR3 DNA reads as TGTGCCAGCAGAAGCTCTGGGGCCAACGTCCTGACTTTC. Translating gives CASRSSGANVLTF.

This chain connects TRBV4-1 to TRBJ2-1; no clear D gene. The germline V and J ends were trimmed by 0 bases and 6 bases, with 6 bases remaining between them. In germline, CDR1 is MGHRA, CDR2 YSYEKL. The CDR3 runs to 13 residues. CDR3 sequence: CASSQEVANEQFF. Here the CDR3 DNA reads TGCGCCAGCAGCCAAGAGGTGGCCAATGAGCAGTTCTTC.

V usage is TRBV6-5 and J usage is TRBJ1-2, with a possible D match to TRBD1 (6 bases). This CDR3 has 14 amino acids. V was cut by 6 bases and J by 2 bases, with 13 bases left in between. CDR1 and CDR2 (germline): MNHEY, SVGAGI. The CDR3 is CASRSLGGNYGYTF. The CDR3, as DNA: TGTGCCAGCAGGAGTTTAGGGGGAAACTATGGCTACACCTTC.

V gene TRBV6-5 combines with J gene TRBJ2-1; TRBD2 aligns across 8 bases. The CDR3 covers 15 residues. The germline gives CDR1 MNHEY, CDR2 SVGAGI. The V segment lost 2 bases and the J segment 0 bases; nucleotides outside the gene matches: 0. CDR3 region: CASSYTSGSYNEQFF. The CDR3 DNA reads TGTGCCAGCAGTTACACTAGCGGCTCCTACAATGAGCAGTTCTTC.

The chain is built from TRBV30 and TRBJ1-2; 11 nucleotides align to TRBD1. Germline lookup yields CDR1 GTSNPN and CDR2 SVGIG (reference sequence). V was clipped by 3 bases and J by 8 bases; unmatched bases: 8. The CDR3 is 14 amino acids. CDR3 DNA: TGTGCCTGGAGCGGACAGGGGGCGGTAGGCGGCTACACCTTC. It translates to CAWSGQGAVGGYTF. Supplemented by reference TRBV30 and TRBJ1-2, the full variable domain reads SQTIHQWPATLVQPVGSPLSLECTVEGTSNPNLYWYRQAAGRGLQLLFYSVGIGQISSEVPQNLSASRPQDRQFILSSKKLLLSDSGFYLCAWSGQGAVGGYTFGSGTRLTVV.

The chain recombines TRBV5-1 with TRBJ1-4; 8 positions match TRBD1. From germline, CDR1 is SGHRS and CDR2 YFSETQ. V trimming: 4 bases; J trimming: 8 bases; junction bases outside the gene matches: 10. The CDR3 contains 15 residues. CDR3 DNA sequence: TGCGCCAGCAGCGTCGACAGGGGCGGCGGAGAAAAACTGTTTTTT. Protein product: CASSVDRGGGEKLFF.

The CDR3 spells CASSWAAQARGDTQYF. CDR3 bases: TGCGCCAGCAGCTGGGCGGCCCAGGCCCGTGGGGATACGCAGTATTTT. The chain recombines TRBV5-1 with TRBJ2-3, with D uncertain. In germline, CDR1 is SGHRS, CDR2 YFSETQ. V lost 3 bases and J lost 6, with 20 bases in between. This CDR3 has 16 residues.

This chain joins TRBV7-3 and TRBJ1-1; D might be TRBD1 (5 bases). V lost 5 bases and J 1 base, leaving 14 bases between the germline ends. CDR3 length equals 15 residues. CDR1 and CDR2 from the germline V gene are SGHTA and FQGTGA. Here the CDR3 reads CASSTGPVGNTEAFF. The CDR3 DNA follows: TGTGCCAGCAGCACGGGGCCAGTTGGGAACACTGAAGCTTTCTTT.

V usage is TRBV19 and J usage is TRBJ2-7; TRBD2 is a possible D gene (7 bases). The CDR3 loop spans 14 amino acids. V was cut by 0 bases and J by 6 bases, with 12 bases left in between. Per germline, CDR1 LNHDA and CDR2 SQIVND (reference sequence). The CDR3 spells CASSIDRRGGEQYF. As DNA, the CDR3 is TGTGCCAGTAGTATAGATCGGAGGGGGGGCGAGCAGTACTTC.

The chain couples TRBV5-1 to TRBJ1-2, with a weak D call TRBD1 (5 bases). CDR3 length equals 14 residues. From germline, CDR1 is SGHRS and CDR2 YFSETQ. V lost 4 bases and J 4 bases, leaving 14 bases between the germline ends. The CDR3 bases are TGCGCCAGCAGCGCGTCGGGACCGACCTATGGCTACACCTTC. Translation: CASSASGPTYGYTF.

The J gene is TRBJ1-4, the V gene TRBV5-1, with no clear D. In germline, CDR1 is SGHRS, CDR2 YFSETQ. V lost 5 bases, J lost 7 bases, and 12 bases lay in between. The CDR3 has 13 amino acids. The DNA for the CDR3 is TGCGCCAGCAGGGCGGGAGAGTTTGAAAAACTGTTTTTT. This codes for CASRAGEFEKLFF. Filled out from reference TRBV5-1 and TRBJ1-4, the complete variable domain reads KAGVTQTPRYLIKTRGQQVTLSCSPISGHRSVSWYQQTPGQGLQFLFEYFSETQRNKGNFPGRFSGRQFSNSRSEMNVSTLELGDSALYLCASRAGEFEKLFFGSGTQLSVL.

The chain uses TRBV14 and TRBJ1-2; TRBD1 matches 9 bases. J was trimmed by 7 bases and V by 5 bases; bases with no gene match: 5. CDR3 size: 13 residues. Germline CDR1 SGHDN, CDR2 FVKESK. For the CDR3, the DNA is TGTGCCAGCAGCTACAGGGGGCAGGGTGGCTACACCTTC. Its translation: CASSYRGQGGYTF.